This entry lists 17 T cell receptor beta chains sequenced from one sample in a study of cytomegalovirus exposure and HLA in healthy donors. A multiplex PCR was run with 60 Vbeta primers and 13 Jbeta primers. Using immunoSEQ multiplex PCR, the repertoire was profiled, and TCRdb retains in-frame clones only, with some absent. This table has roughly 180,000 clones, roughly four fifths appearing once. Material: PBMCs. These TCRs come from a young man in good health and CMV-seronegative.

V and J are TRBV7-9 and TRBJ2-3; D may be TRBD2 (6 bases). This CDR3 region has 17 residues. CDR1 and CDR2 from the germline V gene are SEHNR and FQNEAQ (reference sequence). Trimming pared 0 bases from V and 2 bases from J, leaving 15 bases between. The CDR3 region is CASSLARGMTITDTQYF. As DNA, the CDR3 is TGTGCCAGCAGCTTAGCGCGGGGCATGACTATCACAGATACGCAGTATTTT.

This CDR3 is CASSLAGRGSVWTSYEQYF. Written as DNA, the CDR3 is TGTGCCAGCTCACTAGCCGGGAGGGGTAGCGTGTGGACCTCCTACGAGCAGTACTTC. The chain uses TRBV18 and TRBJ2-7; 8 nucleotides align to TRBD2. Trimming at V came to 4 bases and at J to 0 bases, leaving 17 bases not matched to a gene. The CDR3 spans 19 residues. Germline V gives CDR1 KGHSH, CDR2 LQKENI.

For the CDR3, the DNA is TGCGCCAGCAGCTTGGCCCCCGGGGGAACTGAAGCTTTCTTT. Its translation is CASSLAPGGTEAFF. The V call is TRBV5-1, the J call TRBJ1-1; maybe TRBD1 (5 bases). Per germline, CDR1 SGHRS and CDR2 YFSETQ. The CDR3 sequence is 14 residues long. With 0 bases removed from V and 5 bases from J, the gap between germline ends came to 11 bases. The entire variable domain, with the rest obtained from reference TRBV5-1 and TRBJ1-1, is as follows: KAGVTQTPRYLIKTRGQQVTLSCSPISGHRSVSWYQQTPGQGLQFLFEYFSETQRNKGNFPGRFSGRQFSNSRSEMNVSTLELGDSALYLCASSLAPGGTEAFFGQGTRLTVV.

The V call is TRBV30, the J call TRBJ2-7; no definite D call. Deletions cut 2 bases from V and 3 bases from J, with 11 bases between. There are 13 residues in the CDR3. Per germline, CDR1 GTSNPN and CDR2 SVGIG (reference sequence). The CDR3 DNA is TGTGCCTGGAGTAGGAGCGCCCACTACGAGCAGTACTTC. Amino acid sequence: CAWSRSAHYEQYF.

The chain links TRBV29-1 to TRBJ1-4; D might be TRBD1 (6 bases). Trimming shortened V by 7 bases and J by 2 bases, and 8 bases separated the two germline ends. The CDR3 loop spans 12 amino acids. Per germline, CDR1 SQVTM and CDR2 ANQGSEA. In DNA, the CDR3 is TGCAGCGCCGGACAGACTAATGAAAAACTGTTTTTT. Amino acid sequence: CSAGQTNEKLFF.

This clone appeared a few times. The chain couples TRBV19 to TRBJ1-1, with D perhaps matching TRBD1 (5 bases). Germline CDR1 reads LNHDA; CDR2 reads SQIVND (reference sequence). The length of the CDR3 is 14 residues. The V end lost 3 bases, the J end lost 4 bases, and 12 bases lay between the germline ends. This CDR3 is CASSIRVRVTEAFF. In DNA form, the CDR3 reads TGTGCCAGTAGTATCAGGGTACGTGTCACTGAAGCTTTCTTT. Based on the CDR3 plus reference TRBV19 and TRBJ1-1, the full variable domain is DGGITQSPKYLFRKEGQNVTLSCEQNLNHDAMYWYRQDPGQGLRLIYYSQIVNDFQKGDIAEGYSVSREKKESFPLTVTSAQKNPTAFYLCASSIRVRVTEAFFGQGTRLTVV.

The chain couples TRBV28 to TRBJ2-1; TRBD2 aligns across 9 bases. V was clipped by 7 bases and J by 4 bases; unmatched bases: 8. The CDR3 sequence is 15 residues long. In germline, CDR1 is MDHEN, CDR2 SYDVKM. CDR3 sequence: CASIPTSGNYNEQFF. CDR3 nucleotides: TGTGCCAGCATACCGACTAGCGGAAATTACAATGAGCAGTTCTTC.

The CDR3 bases are TGTGCCAGTAGTACGTCAGGGGTTTCTAGTTTCTACGAGCAGTACTTC. It codes for CASSTSGVSSFYEQYF. The chain recombines TRBV19 with TRBJ2-7; a possible D gene is TRBD1 (6 bases). Germline CDR1 reads LNHDA; CDR2 reads SQIVND (reference sequence). V was trimmed by 4 bases and J by 3 bases, leaving 19 bases between them. There are 16 residues in the CDR3.

V gene TRBV27 combines with J gene TRBJ1-1, with D perhaps matching TRBD1 (6 bases). Germline lookup yields CDR1 MNHEY and CDR2 SMNVEV (reference sequence). This CDR3 region has 15 residues. The ends were cut back, 4 bases at V and 2 bases at J, with 14 bases in the middle. In nucleotides, the CDR3 is TGTGCCAGCAGTTCACGGACAGAGAAAAACACTGAAGCTTTCTTT. Translating it yields CASSSRTEKNTEAFF.

The table lists this clone with a count of one. This rearrangement joins TRBV28 to TRBJ2-7, with TRBD2 matching over 12 bases. The CDR3 totals 17 residues. The J segment lost 0 bases and the V segment lost 3 bases, leaving 6 bases of the junction unmatched. Germline CDR1 reads MDHEN; CDR2 reads SYDVKM. CDR3 sequence: CASSFGTSGQSSYEQYF. CDR3 bases: TGTGCCAGCAGTTTCGGGACTAGCGGGCAGAGCTCCTACGAGCAGTACTTC.

The chain combines TRBV7-2 with TRBJ1-4, with D unresolved. V was pared by 5 bases and J by 0 bases, with 13 bases between. Germline values: CDR1 SGHTA, CDR2 FQGNSA. The CDR3 runs 16 residues. CDR3 in amino acids: CASSPTNVATNEKLFF. The CDR3 nucleotides read TGTGCCAGCAGCCCGACAAACGTTGCAACTAATGAAAAACTGTTTTTT.

This chain uses TRBV6-5 with TRBJ2-2, with a tentative D call TRBD1 (5 bases). Germline CDR1 is MNHEY and CDR2 is SVGAGI. Trimming cost V 0 bases and J 4 bases, with 9 bases left between them. The CDR3 spans 15 residues. CDR3 DNA sequence: TGTGCCAGCAGTTACTCAGGGGCGTTCACCGGGGAGCTGTTTTTT. The encoded protein is CASSYSGAFTGELFF.

To note about this clone: One end of the junction varies from germline; a read error may be responsible. V gene TRBV7-9 combines with J gene TRBJ2-2; perhaps TRBD2 as D (6 bases). CDR1 is SEHNR, CDR2 FQNEAQ, per germline (reference sequence). The CDR3 totals 17 residues. The CDR3 region is CSSSLSPWGLNTGELFF. The CDR3 DNA reads TGTTCCAGCAGCTTAAGCCCCTGGGGACTGAACACCGGGGAGCTGTTTTTT.

Concerning this clone itself: Sequence at one end of the junction differs from germline and may be a read error. The chain is built from TRBV7-9 and TRBJ2-2; TRBD2 matches at 8 bases. The CDR3 has 16 residues. Germline V lookup: CDR1 SEHNR, CDR2 FQNEAQ (reference sequence). In DNA form, the CDR3 reads TGTGCTAGCAGAGGCAGCGGGAGTGTGAACACCGGGGAGCTGTTTTTT. It specifies CASRGSGSVNTGELFF. Supplemented by reference TRBV7-9 and TRBJ2-2, the full variable domain reads DTGVSQNPRHKITKRGQNVTFRCDPISEHNRLYWYRQTLGQGPEFLTYFQNEAQLEKSRLLSDRFSAERPKGSFSTLEIQRTEQGDSAMYLCASRGSGSVNTGELFFGEGSRLTVL.

The rearrangement uses TRBV6-4 and TRBJ2-3; 7 positions agree with TRBD2. This CDR3 comprises 14 residues. Germline CDR1 MRHNA, CDR2 SNTAGT. Trimming took 4 bases from V and 1 from J; bases not matched to a gene: 2. The CDR3 sequence is CASSAAGGTDTQYF. The CDR3, as DNA: TGTGCCAGCAGTGCGGCGGGGGGCACAGATACGCAGTATTTT.

V gene TRBV6-6 combines with J gene TRBJ2-5; unclear D gene. Trimming shortened V by 5 bases and J by 1 base, and 14 bases separated the two germline ends. In germline, CDR1 is MNHNY, CDR2 SVGAGI (reference sequence). The CDR3 sequence is 15 residues long. The CDR3 bases are TGTGCCAGCAGTCAGTCAAACACAATCCAAGAGACCCAGTACTTC. Amino acid sequence: CASSQSNTIQETQYF.

The gene calls are TRBV7-9 and TRBJ1-5; 8 bases are a match to TRBD1. After removal of 4 bases from V and 4 bases from J, the junction contained 12 bases not matched to a gene. From germline, CDR1 is SEHNR and CDR2 FQNEAQ (reference sequence). The CDR3 consists of 17 residues. The CDR3 spells CASSSWLAGGANQPQHF. CDR3 nucleotide sequence: TGTGCCAGCAGCTCCTGGCTGGCAGGGGGCGCGAATCAGCCCCAGCATTTT.